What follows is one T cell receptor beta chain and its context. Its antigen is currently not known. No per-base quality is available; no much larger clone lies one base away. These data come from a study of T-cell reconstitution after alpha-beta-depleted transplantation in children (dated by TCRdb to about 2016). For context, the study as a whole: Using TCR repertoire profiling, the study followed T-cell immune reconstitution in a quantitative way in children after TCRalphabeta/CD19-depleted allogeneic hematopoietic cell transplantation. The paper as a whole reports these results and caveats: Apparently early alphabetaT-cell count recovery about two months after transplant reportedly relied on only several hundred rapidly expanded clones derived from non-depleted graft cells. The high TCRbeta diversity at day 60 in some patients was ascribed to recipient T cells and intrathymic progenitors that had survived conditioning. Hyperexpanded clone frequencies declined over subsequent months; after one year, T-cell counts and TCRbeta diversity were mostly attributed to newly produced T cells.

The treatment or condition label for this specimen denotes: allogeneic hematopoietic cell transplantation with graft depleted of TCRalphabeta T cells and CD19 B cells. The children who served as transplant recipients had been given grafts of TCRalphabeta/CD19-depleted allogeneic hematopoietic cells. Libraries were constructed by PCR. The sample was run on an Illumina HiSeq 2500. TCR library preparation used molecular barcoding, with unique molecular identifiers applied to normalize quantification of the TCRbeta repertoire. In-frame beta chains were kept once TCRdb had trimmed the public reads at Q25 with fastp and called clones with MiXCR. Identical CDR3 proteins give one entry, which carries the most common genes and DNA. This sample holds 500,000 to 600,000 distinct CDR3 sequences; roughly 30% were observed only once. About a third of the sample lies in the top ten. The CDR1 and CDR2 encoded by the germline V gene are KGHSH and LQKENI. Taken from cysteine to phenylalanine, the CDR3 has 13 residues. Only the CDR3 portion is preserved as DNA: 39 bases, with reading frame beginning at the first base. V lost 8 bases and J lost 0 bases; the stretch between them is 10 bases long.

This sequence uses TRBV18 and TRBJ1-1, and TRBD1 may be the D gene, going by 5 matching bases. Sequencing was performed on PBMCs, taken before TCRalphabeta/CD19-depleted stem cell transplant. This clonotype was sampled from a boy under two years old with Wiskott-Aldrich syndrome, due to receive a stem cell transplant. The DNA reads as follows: TGTGCCAGCGTGGACACATTGAACACTGAAGCTTTCTTT. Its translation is CASVDTLNTEAFF.